Below, one T cell receptor beta chain is given with its context. Primed by a sample-barcoded 5' primer and a J-beta primer mix, a second PCR proceeded for about 6 to 11 cycles. TCRdb redid the calling of the 5' RACE reads with MiXCR, one entry per CDR3 protein. The sample has about 1,400,000 distinct CDR3 sequences, about 40% seen once. The data were obtained in a study of blood T cells in healthy people across ages. From germline, CDR1 is PRHDT and CDR2 FYEKMQ (reference sequence). The CDR3 length is 16 residues. Germline trimming cut 0 bases from V and 2 bases from J; bases unmatched to any gene: 4.

The sample comprised blood. This receptor was identified in a woman aged 18-35 years in good health. The chain joins TRBV13 to TRBJ2-1; 7 bases line up with TRBD1. CDR3 sequence: CASSLGRQGAYNEQFF. The CDR3 coding sequence is TGTGCCAGCAGCTTAGGCCGGCAGGGGGCCTACAATGAGCAGTTCTTC.